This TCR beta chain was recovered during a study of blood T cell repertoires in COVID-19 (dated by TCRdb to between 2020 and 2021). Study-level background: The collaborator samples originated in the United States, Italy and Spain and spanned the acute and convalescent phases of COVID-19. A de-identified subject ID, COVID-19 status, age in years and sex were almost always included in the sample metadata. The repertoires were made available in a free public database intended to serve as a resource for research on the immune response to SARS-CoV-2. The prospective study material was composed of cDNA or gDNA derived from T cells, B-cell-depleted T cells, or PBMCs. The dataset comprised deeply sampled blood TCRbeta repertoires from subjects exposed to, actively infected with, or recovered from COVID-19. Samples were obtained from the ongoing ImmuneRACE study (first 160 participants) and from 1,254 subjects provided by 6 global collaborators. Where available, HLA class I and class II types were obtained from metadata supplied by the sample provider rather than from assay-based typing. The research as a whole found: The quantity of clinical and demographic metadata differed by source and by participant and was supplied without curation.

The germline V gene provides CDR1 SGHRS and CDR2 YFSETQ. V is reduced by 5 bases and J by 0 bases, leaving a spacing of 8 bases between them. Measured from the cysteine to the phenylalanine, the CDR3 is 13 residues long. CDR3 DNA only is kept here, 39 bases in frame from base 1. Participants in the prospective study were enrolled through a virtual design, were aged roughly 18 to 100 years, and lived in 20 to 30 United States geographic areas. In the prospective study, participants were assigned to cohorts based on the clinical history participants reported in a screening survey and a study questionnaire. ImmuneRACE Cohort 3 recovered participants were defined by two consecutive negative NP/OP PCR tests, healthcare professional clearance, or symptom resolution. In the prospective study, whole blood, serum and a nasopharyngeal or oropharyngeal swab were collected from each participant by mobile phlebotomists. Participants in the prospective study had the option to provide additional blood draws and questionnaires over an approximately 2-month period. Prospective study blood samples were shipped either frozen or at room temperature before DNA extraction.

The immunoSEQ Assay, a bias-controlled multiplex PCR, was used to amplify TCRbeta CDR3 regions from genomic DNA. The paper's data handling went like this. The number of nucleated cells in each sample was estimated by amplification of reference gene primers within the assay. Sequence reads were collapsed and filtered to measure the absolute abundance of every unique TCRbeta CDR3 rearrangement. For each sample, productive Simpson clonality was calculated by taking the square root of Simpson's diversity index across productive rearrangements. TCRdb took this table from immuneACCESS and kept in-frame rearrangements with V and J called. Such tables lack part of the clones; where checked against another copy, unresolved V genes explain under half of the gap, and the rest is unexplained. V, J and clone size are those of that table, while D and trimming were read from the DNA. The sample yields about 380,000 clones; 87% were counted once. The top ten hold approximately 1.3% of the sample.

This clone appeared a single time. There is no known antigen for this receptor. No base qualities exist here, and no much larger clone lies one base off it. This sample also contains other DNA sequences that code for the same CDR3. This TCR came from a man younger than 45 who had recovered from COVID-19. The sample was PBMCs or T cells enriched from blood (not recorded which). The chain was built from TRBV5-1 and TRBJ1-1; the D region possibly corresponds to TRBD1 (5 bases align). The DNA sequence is TGCGCCAGCAGGGGGCAGCTGAACACTGAAGCTTTCTTT. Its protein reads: CASRGQLNTEAFF.